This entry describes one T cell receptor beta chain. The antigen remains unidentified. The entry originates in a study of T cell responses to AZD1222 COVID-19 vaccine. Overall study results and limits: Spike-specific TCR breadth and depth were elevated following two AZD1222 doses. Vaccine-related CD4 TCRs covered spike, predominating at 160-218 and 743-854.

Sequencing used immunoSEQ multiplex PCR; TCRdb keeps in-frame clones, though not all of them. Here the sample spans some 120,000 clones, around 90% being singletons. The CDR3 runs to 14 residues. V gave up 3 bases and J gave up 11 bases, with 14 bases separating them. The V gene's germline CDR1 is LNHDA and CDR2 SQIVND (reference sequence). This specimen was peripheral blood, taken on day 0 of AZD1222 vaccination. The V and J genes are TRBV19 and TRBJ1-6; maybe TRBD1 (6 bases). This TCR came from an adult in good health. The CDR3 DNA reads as TGTGCCAGTAGTATTCGGCAGGGGCAGGCACCCCTCCACTTT. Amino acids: CASSIRQGQAPLHF.